The 5 T cell receptor beta chains below come from one sample, sequenced in a study of shared clonotypes between healthy human individuals. Data came from immunoSEQ multiplex PCR; TCRdb stores just in-frame clones and leaves some out. The profile shows about 2 million clones, over 85% of them singletons. The specimen was naive CD4+ T cells sorted from blood. Subset of the sample: CD45RA+ positively selected. The receptors were sampled from a man younger than 35 in good health.

The genes are TRBV7-9 and TRBJ2-1, with a possible D match to TRBD2 (6 bases). The CDR3 is 13 residues long. Trimming cost V 5 bases and J 9 bases, with 14 bases left between them. Germline V gives CDR1 SEHNR, CDR2 FQNEAQ (reference sequence). CDR3 in amino acids: CASSHTSQVEQFF. CDR3 in DNA: TGTGCCAGCAGCCATACTAGCCAGGTTGAGCAGTTCTTC.

The chain combines TRBV21-1 with TRBJ1-3; the D segment call TRBD1 is taken from the table without a DNA check. TRBV21-1 has pseudogene status. The CDR3 sequence is 17 residues long. CDR3 region: CASSGPGTPSSGNTIYF. CDR3 in DNA: TGTGCCAGCAGCGGACCCGGGACACCTAGCTCTGGAAACACCATATATTTT.

The rearrangement uses TRBV10-3 and TRBJ1-1, with D maybe TRBD1 (5 bases). Trimming removed 10 bases at V and 0 bases at J, with 12 bases between. From germline, CDR1 is ENHRY and CDR2 SYGVKD. The CDR3 sequence is 13 residues long. The CDR3 coding sequence is TGTGCCAGTACCGGGACGGTGAACACTGAAGCTTTCTTT. It codes for CASTGTVNTEAFF.

The rearrangement links TRBV7-9 to TRBJ2-2, with TRBD1 matching 7 bases. J gave up 4 bases and V 3 bases, and 11 bases lay outside the gene matches. Germline V gives CDR1 SEHNR, CDR2 FQNEAQ (reference sequence). The CDR3 contains 17 residues. The CDR3 region is CASSLSGGQRPTGELFF. The CDR3, as DNA: TGTGCCAGCAGCTTGTCAGGGGGACAGAGACCCACCGGGGAGCTGTTTTTT.

The chain combines TRBV6-1 with TRBJ2-5, with unresolved D. The J call may be faulty, since TRBJ2-7 better matches the DNA end. This CDR3 region has 13 residues. CDR1 MNHNS and CDR2 SASEGT come from the germline V gene. The CDR3 sequence: CASSDRTWYEQYF. The CDR3, as DNA: TGTGCCAGCAGTGATCGTACTTGGTACGAGCAGTACTTC.